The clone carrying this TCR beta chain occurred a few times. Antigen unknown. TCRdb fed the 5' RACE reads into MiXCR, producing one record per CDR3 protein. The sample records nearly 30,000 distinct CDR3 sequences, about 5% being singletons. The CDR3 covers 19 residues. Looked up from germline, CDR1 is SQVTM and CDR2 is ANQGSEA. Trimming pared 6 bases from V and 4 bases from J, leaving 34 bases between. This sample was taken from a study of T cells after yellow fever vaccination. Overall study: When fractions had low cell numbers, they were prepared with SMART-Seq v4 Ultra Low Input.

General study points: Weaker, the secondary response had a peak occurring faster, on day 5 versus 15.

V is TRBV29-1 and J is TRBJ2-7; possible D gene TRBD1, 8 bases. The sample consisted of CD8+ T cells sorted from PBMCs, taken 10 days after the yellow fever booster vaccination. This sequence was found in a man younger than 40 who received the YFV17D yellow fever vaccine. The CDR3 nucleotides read TGCAGCGTCTTGGACAGGGCGGCGAACGGTGACTGGCGGGGGTACGAGCAGTACTTC. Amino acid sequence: CSVLDRAANGDWRGYEQYF.